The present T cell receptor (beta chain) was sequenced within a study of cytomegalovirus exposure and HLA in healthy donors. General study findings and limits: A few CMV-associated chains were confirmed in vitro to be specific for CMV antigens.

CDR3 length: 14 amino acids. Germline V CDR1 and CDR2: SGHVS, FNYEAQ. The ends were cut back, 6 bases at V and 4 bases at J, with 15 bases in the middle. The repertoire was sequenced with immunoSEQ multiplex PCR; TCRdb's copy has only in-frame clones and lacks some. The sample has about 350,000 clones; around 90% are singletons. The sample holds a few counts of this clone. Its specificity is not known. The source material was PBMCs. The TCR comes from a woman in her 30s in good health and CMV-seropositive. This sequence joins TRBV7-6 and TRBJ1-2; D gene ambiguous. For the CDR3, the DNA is TGTGCCAGCAGGGAGAGGGTGTCGGTCTATGGCTACACCTTC. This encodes CASRERVSVYGYTF. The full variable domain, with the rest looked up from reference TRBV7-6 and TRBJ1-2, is GAGVSQSPRYKVTKRGQDVALRCDPISGHVSLYWYRQALGQGPEFLTYFNYEAQQDKSGLPNDRFSAERPEGSISTLTIQRTEQRDSAMYRCASRERVSVYGYTFGSGTRLTVV.